This paragraph covers one T cell receptor beta chain sequence. No antigen is known for it. It has no much larger one-base neighbor in the sample; base qualities were not kept. This record comes from a study of blood T cell repertoires in COVID-19 (dated by TCRdb to the early 2020s). Describing the broader study: Collaborator samples came from the United States, Italy and Spain and covered acute and convalescent phases of COVID-19. The prospective study material was composed of cDNA or gDNA derived from T cells, B-cell-depleted T cells, or PBMCs. Subjects who had been exposed to COVID-19, were actively infected with it, or had recovered from it provided the deeply sampled blood TCRbeta repertoires that made up the dataset. The repertoires were released in a freely available public database intended as a resource for research on the immune response to SARS-CoV-2. Samples were obtained from the ongoing ImmuneRACE study (first 160 participants) and from 950 to 1,500 subjects provided by 6 global collaborators. The sample metadata nearly always contained a de-identified subject ID, COVID-19 status, age in years and sex. Where available, HLA class I and class II types were obtained from metadata supplied by the sample provider rather than from assay-based typing. Findings and caveats that apply to the study as a whole: The amount of clinical and demographic metadata varied by source and participant and was provided uncurated.

One collaborating source in Seattle enrolled patients during active infection and followed them longitudinally through the course of disease. Each collaborating institution followed its own protocols to collect whole blood in K2EDTA tubes. Collaborator samples were shipped for TCRbeta analysis as frozen whole blood, isolated PBMCs, or DNA extracted from either sample type. The immunoSEQ Assay, a bias-controlled multiplex PCR, was used to amplify TCRbeta CDR3 regions from genomic DNA. The authors' pipeline ran thus. The number of nucleated cells in each sample was estimated by amplification of reference gene primers within the assay. To quantify the absolute abundance of each unique TCRbeta CDR3 rearrangement, sequence reads were collapsed and filtered. For each sample, productive Simpson clonality was calculated as the square root of Simpson's diversity index across productive rearrangements. TCRdb's version of the immuneACCESS table is confined to in-frame rearrangements and falls short of the full clone set. An unresolved V gene accounts for under half of the shortfall where checked; the remainder is of unknown origin. V and J calls plus clone size are reproduced from that table; the DNA served to infer D and trimming. The sample table shows under 400,000 clones, and approximately 89% are seen once. Of the sample, just under 4% is held by the ten largest clones.

The germline V gene (reference sequence) yields GTSNPN for CDR1 and SVGIG for CDR2. From V the trimming removes 3 bases and from J it removes 7 bases, while the gene matches leave 7 bases of the junction unaccounted for. The CDR3 has 15 amino acids, counting the end cysteine and phenylalanine. The entry retains the CDR3 DNA only, 45 bases that are in frame from base 1. The receptor chain draws on TRBV30 and TRBJ1-5; 12 nucleotides in the junction match TRBD1. The TCR sequence derives from a woman aged 55 to 70 with COVID-19, enrolled during active disease. Sequenced sample: peripheral blood. The nucleotide sequence is given as TGTGCCTGGAGCTCCGGGACAGGGGGCTTGCAGCCCCAGCATTTT. The translation is CAWSSGTGGLQPQHF.